These 12 T cell receptor beta chains came from one sample sequenced in a study of beta chain features in type 1 diabetes. Regarding the study as a whole: Moderate but significant shortening of TCRB CDR3s was recorded in all four CD4+ subsets from Type 1 diabetes patients.

No antigen has been assigned to these receptors. All of the isolated RNA was reverse transcribed, so expressed TCRB transcripts were sequenced. Measured with immunoSEQ multiplex PCR; TCRdb has only the in-frame clones, and not every one. Among 600,000 to 700,000 clones, approximately 13% were seen once, and the ten largest hold more than 0.09%. The sequenced sample consisted of naive CD4+ T cells from blood. The receptor source for this set is a man aged 25-45 years with type 1 diabetes.

This clone was counted a few times. The chain carries TRBV5-1 and TRBJ1-1; the D gene is possibly TRBD1 (5 bases). The CDR3 length is 16 residues. Per the germline V gene, CDR1 is SGHRS and CDR2 is YFSETQ. V lost 4 bases and J lost 0, with 16 bases in between. The CDR3 reads CASSPTGGLMNTEAFF. CDR3 in DNA: TGCGCCAGCAGCCCCACGGGGGGACTCATGAACACTGAAGCTTTCTTT. The variable domain in full, completed from reference TRBV5-1 and TRBJ1-1, reads KAGVTQTPRYLIKTRGQQVTLSCSPISGHRSVSWYQQTPGQGLQFLFEYFSETQRNKGNFPGRFSGRQFSNSRSEMNVSTLELGDSALYLCASSPTGGLMNTEAFFGQGTRLTVV.

This clone came up a few times. The chain is built from TRBV28 and TRBJ1-5; weak D call: TRBD1 (6 bases). V was pared by 5 bases and J by 3 bases, with 14 bases between. There are 15 residues in the CDR3. In germline, CDR1 is MDHEN, CDR2 SYDVKM. This CDR3 is CASSLSQGLNQPQHF. The CDR3 DNA sequence: TGTGCCAGCAGTCTCTCCCAGGGGCTCAATCAGCCCCAGCATTTT.

This chain joins TRBV6-5 and TRBJ2-5; D could derive from TRBD1 or TRBD2 (5 bases each). The V and J ends lost 6 bases and 3 bases respectively, with 17 bases between them. The CDR3 is 15 residues long. Per germline, CDR1 MNHEY and CDR2 SVGAGI. CDR3 coding DNA: TGTGCCAGCAGCAAGGGACCTTGGACGGAAGAGACCCAGTACTTC. This codes for CASSKGPWTEETQYF.

The J gene is TRBJ1-1, the V gene TRBV7-6; D may be TRBD1 (6 bases). Germline V gene data show CDR1 as SGHVS and CDR2 as FNYEAQ. Between the trimmed V and J ends, which lost 5 bases and 3 bases, there was a span of 16 bases. The length of the CDR3 is 15 residues. The CDR3: CASSPARGIYTEAFF. CDR3 DNA: TGTGCCAGCAGCCCCGCCAGGGGTATATACACTGAAGCTTTCTTT.

The chain joins TRBV28 to TRBJ1-5; D possibly corresponds to TRBD1 (6 bases). CDR3 length: 13 amino acids. Germline values: CDR1 MDHEN, CDR2 SYDVKM. With 6 bases removed from V and 3 bases from J, the gap between germline ends came to 9 bases. The CDR3, as DNA: TGTGCCAGCAGATGGGACAACAATCAGCCCCAGCATTTT. Translated, it gives CASRWDNNQPQHF.

With regard to this clone: Other DNA sequences in the same sample also yield this CDR3. The genes are TRBV6-6 and TRBJ1-5; no definite D call. This CDR3 has 15 residues. Germline-derived CDR1 and CDR2 are MNHNY and SVGAGI (reference sequence). The V end lost 0 bases, the J end lost 3 bases, and 9 bases lay between the germline ends. CDR3 sequence reads: CASSYSRGANQPQHF. The CDR3 nucleotides read TGTGCCAGCAGTTACTCGCGGGGTGCCAATCAGCCCCAGCATTTT.

Notes on this clone: The identical CDR3 is also encoded by other nucleotide sequences in the sample. This chain connects TRBV25-1 to TRBJ1-1; D uncertain. Germline assignment: CDR1 MGHDK and CDR2 SYGVNS. The V end was cut by 3 bases, the J end by 2 bases, with 13 bases between. The length of the CDR3 is 15 residues. The CDR3 region is CASSDLGGFNTEAFF. The CDR3 DNA is TGTGCCAGCAGTGATTTAGGAGGCTTCAACACTGAAGCTTTCTTT.

The CDR3 bases are TGTGCCACCTCCGGGACAGGGGACTCACAGCCCCAGCATTTT. Translation: CATSGTGDSQPQHF. This chain links TRBV19 with TRBJ1-5; 10 nucleotides match TRBD1. The CDR3 totals 14 residues. The V gene's germline CDR1 is LNHDA and CDR2 SQIVND (reference sequence). J lost 7 bases, V lost 10 bases, and 10 bases had no gene match.

The chain links TRBV7-8 to TRBJ2-5, with D perhaps given as TRBD1 or TRBD2 (5 bases each). V was pared by 1 base and J by 4 bases, with 13 bases between. The CDR3 contains 15 residues. Germline V gene lookup returns CDR1 SGHVS and CDR2 FQNEAQ. In nucleotides, the CDR3 is TGTGCCAGCAGCTTAGGGGGACCCTCCCCAGAGACCCAGTACTTC. Translated, it gives CASSLGGPSPETQYF. The entire variable domain, with the rest obtained from reference TRBV7-8 and TRBJ2-5, is as follows: GAGVSQSPRYKVAKRGQDVALRCDPISGHVSLFWYQQALGQGPEFLTYFQNEAQLDKSGLPSDRFFAERPEGSVSTLKIQRTQQEDSAVYLCASSLGGPSPETQYFGPGTRLLVL.

Regarding this clone: The junction does not match germline at one end; this may be a read error. The chain employs TRBV7-7 and TRBJ2-1, with TRBD1 identical over 11 bases. Germline V gives CDR1 SSHAT, CDR2 FNYEAQ (reference sequence). The CDR3 sequence is 14 residues long. In DNA form, the CDR3 reads TGTGCTAGCAGCTTGGGACAGGGGGGGAATGAGCAGTTCTTC. Translating gives CASSLGQGGNEQFF.

The chain links TRBV28 to TRBJ1-2, with D unclear. Germline loops: CDR1 MDHEN, CDR2 SYDVKM. There are 12 residues in the CDR3. V lost 5 bases and J 8 bases, leaving 12 bases between the germline ends. CDR3 region: CASSQEGRGYTF. The CDR3 DNA sequence: TGTGCCAGCAGTCAGGAAGGGCGAGGCTACACCTTC.

This clone has a handful of counts. The genes are TRBV30 and TRBJ1-6; unclear D gene. This CDR3 has 13 residues. V was clipped by 6 bases and J by 7 bases, with 13 bases between them. From germline, CDR1 is GTSNPN and CDR2 SVGIG (reference sequence). As DNA, the CDR3 is TGTGCCTGCGACAATATCCGAAATTCACCCCTCCACTTT. It is translated as CACDNIRNSPLHF.